The clone carrying this T cell receptor beta chain has just one count. The V and J ends lost 2 bases and 6 bases respectively, with 17 bases between them. Germline V CDR1 and CDR2: MGHDK, SYGVNS. This CDR3 comprises 16 residues. The data were taken from a study of blood T cells in healthy people across ages. With a J-beta primer mix and a sample-barcoded 5' primer, a second PCR ran about 7 to 12 cycles. MiXCR, run by TCRdb on the 5' RACE reads, gives a single entry per CDR3 protein. In the table there are under 2 million distinct CDR3 sequences, around 35% of which are singletons. This chain links TRBV25-1 with TRBJ2-4; no clear D gene. This clonotype was sampled from a young woman in good health. The sample comprised blood. Here the CDR3 reads CASSEENTITGNIQYF. The CDR3 DNA is TGTGCCAGCAGTGAAGAGAATACGATAACCGGAAACATTCAGTACTTC.